Listed here are 9 T cell receptor beta chains from one sample, sequenced in a study of cytomegalovirus exposure and HLA in healthy donors. The data were produced by immunoSEQ multiplex PCR, yet TCRdb's version contains in-frame clones alone and is incomplete. The sample gives about 76,000 clones, approximately 94% of which show up once; approximately 0.59% is in the top ten. Sequenced material: PBMCs. The receptor source for this set is a woman aged 18-29 years in good health and CMV-seronegative.

This clone was observed once. V usage is TRBV2 and J usage is TRBJ1-1; 7 nucleotides match TRBD1. The CDR3 has 16 amino acids. V was pared by 4 bases and J by 0 bases, with 8 bases of the junction left unmatched. From germline, CDR1 is SNHLY and CDR2 FYNNEI. CDR3 in DNA: TGTGCCAGCAGTGTTGAAGGGGGCGTTTTGAACACTGAAGCTTTCTTT. Its protein is CASSVEGGVLNTEAFF.

The rearrangement joins TRBV7-2 to TRBJ2-1; the match to TRBD1 covers 7 bases. Germline loops: CDR1 SGHTA, CDR2 FQGNSA. The V gene end was trimmed by 0 bases and the J gene end by 5 bases; junction bases not matched to a gene: 7. This CDR3 has 16 residues. The CDR3 spells CASSLAYTGAHNEQFF. The CDR3 DNA follows: TGTGCCAGCAGCTTAGCGTATACAGGGGCCCACAATGAGCAGTTCTTC. The full variable domain, rest sourced from reference TRBV7-2 and TRBJ2-1, is GAGVSQSPSNKVTEKGKDVELRCDPISGHTALYWYRQSLGQGLEFLIYFQGNSAPDKSGLPSDRFSAERTGGSVSTLTIQRTQQEDSAVYLCASSLAYTGAHNEQFFGPGTRLTVL.

The V gene is TRBV9, the J gene TRBJ1-1; 9 bases are a match to TRBD1. Germline CDR1 and CDR2: SGDLS and YYNGEE. V lost 4 bases to trimming and J lost 4 bases; unmatched junction nucleotides: 8. CDR3 size: 15 residues. CDR3 protein: CASSPRTGERTEAFF. In nucleotides, the CDR3 is TGTGCCAGCAGCCCTAGGACAGGGGAGCGCACTGAAGCTTTCTTT.

V usage is TRBV19 and J usage is TRBJ2-3; 8 nucleotides align to TRBD1. This CDR3 has 14 residues. Germline V lookup: CDR1 LNHDA, CDR2 SQIVND (reference sequence). With V trimmed by 8 bases and J by 4 bases, 8 bases remained unmatched. CDR3 in amino acids: CASAGTGEADTQYF. CDR3 bases: TGTGCCAGTGCCGGGACAGGTGAGGCAGATACGCAGTATTTT.

This chain joins TRBV11-2 and TRBJ2-5; 10 bases agree with TRBD2. Germline assignment: CDR1 SGHAT and CDR2 FQNNGV. This CDR3 contains 15 residues. V shed 2 bases, J shed 4 bases, and the junction held 4 bases outside the gene matches. CDR3 bases: TGTGCCAGCAGCTTATCTAGCGGGGGAGGAGAGACCCAGTACTTC. This gives the protein CASSLSSGGGETQYF.

The chain has TRBV11-1 and TRBJ2-3, with TRBD2 identical over 8 bases. This CDR3 has 14 residues. The germline V gene encodes CDR1 SGHAT and CDR2 FQDESV (reference sequence). The V segment lost 8 bases and the J segment 2 bases; nucleotides outside the gene matches: 6. DNA for the CDR3: TGTGCCAGCCAGCGGGGGCCATACACAGATACGCAGTATTTT. Its protein is CASQRGPYTDTQYF.

Here the CDR3 reads CASSIGLHYYEQYF. The CDR3 region has the DNA TGTGCCAGTAGTATCGGTCTACACTACTACGAGCAGTACTTC. The chain joins TRBV19 to TRBJ2-7; D unclear. The CDR3 is 14 residues long. V lost 3 bases and J 3 bases, leaving 12 bases between the germline ends. The germline CDR1 and CDR2 sequences are LNHDA and SQIVND (reference sequence).

This chain links TRBV5-3 with TRBJ2-7; 7 bases are shared with TRBD1. TRBV5-3 is reported as an ORF; its role is uncertain. The CDR3 loop spans 17 amino acids. The V and J ends lost 4 bases and 0 bases, in that order; junction bases with no gene match: 13. The CDR3 sequence: CARSLYSGTVSSYEQYF. Written as DNA, the CDR3 is TGTGCCAGAAGCCTGTACTCCGGGACAGTAAGCTCCTACGAGCAGTACTTC.

V and J are TRBV6-6 and TRBJ1-2; 9 nucleotides align to TRBD1. CDR3 length: 15 amino acids. Unmatched junction bases numbered 11, after V lost 6 bases and J lost 6 bases. The V gene's germline CDR1 is MNHNY and CDR2 SVGAGI (reference sequence). The CDR3 DNA follows: TGTGCCAGCAGCATCCCACAGGGGGCGCGAGATGGCTACACCTTC. It specifies CASSIPQGARDGYTF.